The clone carrying this TCR beta chain was recorded once. Its antigen is unknown. The CDR3 runs 20 residues. Germline CDR1 is WNHNN and CDR2 is SYGVQD (reference sequence). The junction had 14 bases not matched to a gene; V was cut back by 0 bases and J by 0 bases. Separate from the roughly 700-subject first cohort, the approximately 120-subject validation cohort was the one that the donors belonged to. Clones were read by immunoSEQ multiplex PCR, and TCRdb kept only the in-frame ones, dropping some. In the table there are more than 250,000 clones, more than 80% of which are singletons. This entry comes from a study of cytomegalovirus exposure and HLA in healthy donors. Overall study: The platform used for the 120 validation repertoires matched that of the approximately 620 first-cohort repertoires, a later analysis reported. Broader study findings: A later analysis found first-cohort TCR clusters tended to co-occur in the approximately 110 validation repertoires. In vitro confirmation showed three CMV-associated chains to be CMV antigen specific.

This TCR was recovered from a woman younger than 30 in good health and CMV-seronegative. The V and J genes are TRBV10-1 and TRBJ1-5, with 7 bases fitting TRBD1. The sequencing input was PBMCs. For the CDR3, the DNA is TGCGCCAGCAGTGAGTCAGGGACAGCTAGGATGCTACCTAGCAATCAGCCCCAGCATTTT. Its translation is CASSESGTARMLPSNQPQHF.